Listed here is a single TCR beta chain. The target antigen is unknown. Trimming left V 2 bases short and J 6 bases short, with 16 bases between. CDR3 length equals 15 residues. Per germline, CDR1 KGHSH and CDR2 LQKENI. The data were obtained in a study of PD-L1 blockade in urothelial cancer. Whole-study results and caveats: Pretreatment peripheral blood TCR clonality that fell below the median predicted better survival among the patients studied.

Sequenced by immunoSEQ multiplex PCR; TCRdb stores in-frame clones only, minus some. The sample contains more than 40,000 clones, about 80% of which appear only once. Time point meaning: peripheral blood 6 weeks after treatment start. The sample was PBMCs, taken around atezolizumab (anti-PD-L1) treatment. The clonotype was recovered from a man between 60 and 70 years old with urothelial cancer. The genes are TRBV18 and TRBJ1-2, with a possible D match to TRBD1 (5 bases). The CDR3 region is CASSPSKGVGDGYTF. The DNA for the CDR3 is TGTGCCAGCTCACCAAGCAAAGGGGTAGGCGATGGCTACACCTTC.